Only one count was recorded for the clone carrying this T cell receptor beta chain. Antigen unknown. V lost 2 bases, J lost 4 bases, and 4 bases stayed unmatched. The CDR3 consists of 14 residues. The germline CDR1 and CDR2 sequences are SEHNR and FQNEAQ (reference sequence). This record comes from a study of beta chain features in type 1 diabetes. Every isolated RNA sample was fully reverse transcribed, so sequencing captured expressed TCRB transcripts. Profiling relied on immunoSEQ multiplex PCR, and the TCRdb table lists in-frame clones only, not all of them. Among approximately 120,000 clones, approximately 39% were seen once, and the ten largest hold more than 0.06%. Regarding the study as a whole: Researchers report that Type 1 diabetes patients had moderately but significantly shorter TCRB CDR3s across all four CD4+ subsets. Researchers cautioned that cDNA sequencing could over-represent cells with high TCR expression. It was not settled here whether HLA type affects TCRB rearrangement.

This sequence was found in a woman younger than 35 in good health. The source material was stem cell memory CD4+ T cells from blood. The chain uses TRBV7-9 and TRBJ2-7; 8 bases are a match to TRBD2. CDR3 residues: CASSLREGKYEQYF. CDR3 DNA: TGTGCCAGCAGCTTACGGGAGGGTAAATACGAGCAGTACTTC.